The source of this T cell receptor (beta chain) is a study of spatial heterogeneity in lung cancer. Remarks on this clonotype: As yet, its antigen is unknown. This beta chain is a stray sequence in a library constructed for alpha chains; its clone size is not meaningful.

Per the germline V gene, CDR1 is SGHNT and CDR2 is YYREEE (reference sequence). Trimming pared 0 bases from V and 8 bases from J, leaving 8 bases between. CDR3 length equals 13 residues. The study, taken as a whole, reports: Nonsynonymous mutation counts, ubiquitous and regional, were tracked by the respective counts of ubiquitous and regional expanded TCRs. Intratumoral expanded alpha and beta TCR counts were found to track tumor mutation counts.

Every TCR cDNA molecule bore a unique molecular identifier. TCRdb itself ran the 5' RACE reads through MiXCR, one entry per CDR3 protein. The sample contains roughly 180 distinct CDR3 sequences, around 29% of which appear only once. Stated time point: sample taken at primary tumor resection. Samples came from roughly 72 TRACERx patients with untreated early-stage lung cancer. Sequencing covered unsorted whole RNA taken from tumor, nontumor lung or frozen PBMC. The gene calls are TRBV5-4 and TRBJ2-2; D is ambiguous. The sequences come from lung tumor tissue, collected at surgery. The clonotype comes from a male donor with early-stage non-small cell lung cancer. This CDR3 is CASSLAPLGELFF. CDR3 coding DNA: TGTGCCAGCAGCTTGGCCCCGCTGGGGGAGCTGTTTTTT.